The next 31 T cell receptor beta chains were all read from a single sample in a study of PD-L1 blockade in urothelial cancer. Time point meaning: pretreatment peripheral blood. Using immunoSEQ multiplex PCR, the repertoire was profiled, and TCRdb retains in-frame clones only, with some absent. The sample includes 60,000 or so clones, 65% to 90% of them seen just once. This specimen was PBMCs, taken around atezolizumab (anti-PD-L1) treatment. Receptor source: a man between 65 and 85 years old with urothelial cancer.

V is TRBV30 and J is TRBJ2-1; 7 bases line up with TRBD2. This CDR3 has 14 amino acids. The junction had 2 bases not matched to a gene; V was cut back by 0 bases and J by 3 bases. In germline, CDR1 is GTSNPN, CDR2 SVGIG (reference sequence). CDR3 protein: CAWSVGDYYNEQFF. The CDR3 DNA follows: TGTGCCTGGAGTGTAGGGGACTACTACAATGAGCAGTTCTTC.

The chain combines TRBV28 with TRBJ2-5; TRBD1 agrees at 9 bases. Trimming took 5 bases from V and 8 from J; bases not matched to a gene: 9. This CDR3 contains 14 residues. Germline V gives CDR1 MDHEN, CDR2 SYDVKM. In nucleotides, the CDR3 is TGTGCCAGCAGTCGCGAGGACAGGGGAGGAACCCAGTACTTC. Translation: CASSREDRGGTQYF.

The rearrangement uses TRBV6-1 and TRBJ2-1, with D perhaps TRBD1 (8 bases). Germline V gene lookup returns CDR1 MNHNS and CDR2 SASEGT. This CDR3 spans 21 amino acids. V lost 2 bases to trimming and J lost 3 bases, with 29 bases between them. As DNA, the CDR3 is TGTGCCAGCAGTGAACAGAGATACAGGGGGGGTCCCGGGACTCACTACAATGAGCAGTTCTTC. It translates to CASSEQRYRGGPGTHYNEQFF.

V gene TRBV5-1 combines with J gene TRBJ2-7, with D perhaps TRBD1 (5 bases). This CDR3 spans 15 amino acids. V was clipped by 3 bases and J by 10 bases, with 23 bases between them. Germline CDR1 is SGHRS and CDR2 is YFSETQ. DNA of the CDR3: TGCGCCAGCAGCTCGGGCTCGGGCCGGAAGGGGCGACAGTACTTC. This encodes CASSSGSGRKGRQYF.

This rearrangement joins TRBV6-6 to TRBJ2-7, with 7 nucleotides matching TRBD2. Germline assignment: CDR1 MNHNY and CDR2 SVGAGI (reference sequence). The CDR3 spans 15 residues. The V and J ends lost 0 bases and 7 bases, in that order; junction bases with no gene match: 9. The CDR3 here is CASSYSAGTVGEQYF. DNA for the CDR3: TGTGCCAGCAGTTACTCAGCGGGAACGGTGGGGGAGCAGTACTTC.

The rearrangement links TRBV19 to TRBJ2-1; possibly TRBD2 for D (7 bases). The germline CDR1 and CDR2 sequences are LNHDA and SQIVND (reference sequence). This CDR3 has 13 residues. V was cut by 3 bases and J by 10 bases, with 13 bases left in between. Written as DNA, the CDR3 is TGTGCCAGTAGTATGGTAAGCGGGACAGAGCAGTTCTTC. Translation: CASSMVSGTEQFF.

The chain links TRBV5-1 to TRBJ2-1; 8 positions agree with TRBD2. J lost 3 bases, V lost 0 bases, and 11 bases had no gene match. Germline V CDR1 and CDR2: SGHRS, YFSETQ. CDR3 size: 18 residues. The CDR3 DNA sequence: TGCGCCAGCAGCTTGGTCTTGACAGCGGGAGAGAGCTACAATGAGCAGTTCTTC. Its protein is CASSLVLTAGESYNEQFF.

This chain joins TRBV5-1 and TRBJ2-3; TRBD2 matches 12 bases. The CDR3 covers 16 residues. V was clipped by 4 bases and J by 2 bases; unmatched bases: 5. In germline, CDR1 is SGHRS, CDR2 YFSETQ. CDR3: CASSLLAGGNTDTQYF. The DNA for the CDR3 is TGCGCCAGCAGCCTTCTAGCGGGAGGGAACACAGATACGCAGTATTTT.

The chain employs TRBV6-4 and TRBJ2-3; 10 bases match TRBD2. This CDR3 has 15 residues. Germline V gene lookup returns CDR1 MRHNA and CDR2 SNTAGT. The V and J ends lost 6 bases and 6 bases, in that order; junction bases with no gene match: 9. CDR3 region: CASSDSGRAGDTQYF. The CDR3 DNA reads TGTGCCAGCAGCGACAGCGGGAGGGCAGGGGATACGCAGTATTTT.

The gene calls are TRBV19 and TRBJ2-3; 10 positions agree with TRBD2. The germline V gene has CDR1 LNHDA and CDR2 SQIVND (reference sequence). V lost 3 bases, J lost 4 bases, and 7 bases stayed unmatched. CDR3 length equals 16 residues. DNA for the CDR3: TGTGCCAGTAGTATGGGAGCTAGCGGGAGTTCAGATACGCAGTATTTT. Its protein is CASSMGASGSSDTQYF. The variable domain in full, completed from reference TRBV19 and TRBJ2-3, reads DGGITQSPKYLFRKEGQNVTLSCEQNLNHDAMYWYRQDPGQGLRLIYYSQIVNDFQKGDIAEGYSVSREKKESFPLTVTSAQKNPTAFYLCASSMGASGSSDTQYFGPGTRLTVL.

V and J are TRBV6-1 and TRBJ2-3, with 7 bases fitting TRBD1. Germline V gives CDR1 MNHNS, CDR2 SASEGT. Trimming at V came to 1 base and at J to 14 bases, leaving 15 bases not matched to a gene. The CDR3 loop spans 15 amino acids. CDR3 DNA: TGTGCCAGCAGTGAAGATAACAGGGGTTCAAGATACGCGTATTTT. Translating gives CASSEDNRGSRYAYF.

V and J are TRBV5-1 and TRBJ2-3; D ambiguous. Germline V gene sequence: CDR1 SGHRS, CDR2 YFSETQ. CDR3 length equals 15 residues. The V end was cut by 0 bases, the J end by 2 bases, with 10 bases between. Here the CDR3 reads CASSLANHLTDTQYF. The CDR3 bases are TGCGCCAGCAGCTTGGCTAACCACCTCACAGATACGCAGTATTTT.

The chain uses TRBV7-3 and TRBJ2-6; 9 bases are shared with TRBD1. The CDR3 sequence is 18 residues long. The germline CDR1 and CDR2 sequences are SGHTA and FQGTGA. Trimming cost V 5 bases and J 0 bases; bases outside gene matches: 8. The CDR3 sequence: CASSPRTGAFSGANVLTF. The CDR3 nucleotides are TGTGCCAGCAGCCCACGGACAGGGGCCTTCTCTGGGGCCAACGTCCTGACTTTC.

The chain is built from TRBV15 and TRBJ1-1; D perhaps matches TRBD1 (5 bases). The CDR3 consists of 14 residues. With 5 bases removed from V and 4 bases from J, the gap between germline ends came to 14 bases. Germline V gives CDR1 LNHNV, CDR2 YYDKDF (reference sequence). CDR3 residues: CATSSRTGGTEAFF. DNA of the CDR3: TGTGCCACCAGCTCTCGGACCGGGGGCACTGAAGCTTTCTTT.

The rearrangement uses TRBV9 and TRBJ2-1; 8 bases map to TRBD2. Trimming removed 5 bases from V and 5 bases from J; junction bases left unmatched: 6. The CDR3 has 14 residues. Germline values: CDR1 SGDLS, CDR2 YYNGEE. The CDR3 loop is CASSPGTRNNEQFF. Written as DNA, the CDR3 is TGTGCCAGCAGTCCCGGGACTAGAAACAATGAGCAGTTCTTC.

This chain links TRBV28 with TRBJ2-3; possibly TRBD2 for D (7 bases). CDR1 is MDHEN, CDR2 SYDVKM, per germline. The V end was cut by 5 bases, the J end by 14 bases, with 35 bases between. The CDR3 consists of 18 residues. The CDR3 sequence is CASSALGAGGAKHRYAYF. CDR3 nucleotide sequence: TGTGCCAGCAGTGCCCTGGGGGCTGGGGGGGCCAAGCACAGATACGCGTATTTT.

The V gene is TRBV7-3, the J gene TRBJ1-3; the match to TRBD1 covers 7 bases. The CDR3 totals 19 residues. J lost 0 bases, V lost 1 base, and 12 bases had no gene match. Germline V gives CDR1 SGHTA, CDR2 FQGTGA. CDR3 region: CASSLKLVEGAYSGNTIYF. DNA for the CDR3: TGTGCCAGCAGCTTAAAATTGGTTGAGGGGGCCTACTCTGGAAACACCATATATTTT.

V and J are TRBV29-1 and TRBJ2-7; 9 bases are shared with TRBD1. The CDR3 has 14 residues. The junction had 4 bases not matched to a gene; V was cut back by 3 bases and J by 1 base. Germline CDR1 and CDR2: SQVTM and ANQGSEA. In nucleotides, the CDR3 is TGCAGCGTTGACCTTGGACAGGGGTCCTACGAGCAGTACTTC. Encoded protein: CSVDLGQGSYEQYF.

The V and J genes are TRBV14 and TRBJ1-3; D ambiguous. Germline CDR1 SGHDN, CDR2 FVKESK. The CDR3 has 14 residues. The ends were cut back, 2 bases at V and 4 bases at J, with 9 bases in the middle. The CDR3 nucleotides read TGTGCCAGCAGCCAACCCGGGAGAGGAAACACCATATATTTT. Translating it yields CASSQPGRGNTIYF. The variable domain in full, with the rest retrieved from reference TRBV14 and TRBJ1-3, is EAGVTQFPSHSVIEKGQTVTLRCDPISGHDNLYWYRRVMGKEIKFLLHFVKESKQDESGMPNNRFLAERTGGTYSTLKVQPAELEDSGVYFCASSQPGRGNTIYFGEGSWLTVV.

CDR3 coding DNA: TGTGCCAGCAGTAATTTGTACTCTGGGGCCAACGTCCTGACTTTC. Protein: CASSNLYSGANVLTF. V is TRBV28 and J is TRBJ2-6; D remains unclear. Germline assignment: CDR1 MDHEN and CDR2 SYDVKM. V was trimmed by 5 bases and J by 0 bases, leaving 8 bases between them. This CDR3 contains 15 residues.

V usage is TRBV11-3 and J usage is TRBJ2-1; TRBD2 agrees at 10 bases. This CDR3 spans 16 amino acids. Germline values: CDR1 SGHNT, CDR2 YENEEA. With 3 bases clipped from V and 4 bases from J, the junction kept 6 bases outside the gene matches. The DNA for the CDR3 is TGTGCCAGCAGCTTGGAGCGGGAGGGCCCATACAATGAGCAGTTCTTC. Translation gives CASSLEREGPYNEQFF. Drawing the rest from reference TRBV11-3 and TRBJ2-1, the complete variable domain is EAGVVQSPRYKIIEKKQPVAFWCNPISGHNTLYWYLQNLGQGPELLIRYENEEAVDDSQLPKDRFSAERLKGVDSTLKIQPAELGDSAVYLCASSLEREGPYNEQFFGPGTRLTVL.

V gene TRBV30 combines with J gene TRBJ2-1; D may be TRBD2 (5 bases). The V end lost 2 bases, the J end lost 8 bases, and 16 bases lay between the germline ends. Germline values: CDR1 GTSNPN, CDR2 SVGIG (reference sequence). CDR3 length equals 14 residues. The CDR3 DNA is TGTGCCTGGAGTCAGCGGAATTTTGGCTATGAGCAGTTCTTC. It codes for CAWSQRNFGYEQFF.

J is TRBJ1-1 and V is TRBV6-6; maybe TRBD1 (6 bases). V was clipped by 5 bases and J by 2 bases, with 12 bases between them. The V gene's germline CDR1 is MNHNY and CDR2 SVGAGI (reference sequence). This CDR3 spans 14 amino acids. As DNA, the CDR3 is TGTGCCAGCAGTCCCCGGACAGCCAACACTGAAGCTTTCTTT. As protein: CASSPRTANTEAFF.

This clone has a single count. CDR3 amino acids: CASSQTNPQEEPYEQYF. The CDR3, as DNA: TGTGCCAGCAGTCAAACGAACCCCCAAGAGGAGCCCTACGAGCAGTACTTC. This chain uses TRBV13 with TRBJ2-7; D is ambiguous. From germline, CDR1 is PRHDT and CDR2 FYEKMQ (reference sequence). Trimming removed 6 bases from V and 2 bases from J, with 23 bases in between. The CDR3 sequence is 17 residues long. The full variable domain, in which reference TRBV13 and TRBJ2-7 provide the parts outside the CDR3, is AAGVIQSPRHLIKEKRETATLKCYPIPRHDTVYWYQQGPGQDPQFLISFYEKMQSDKGSIPDRFSAQQFSDYHSELNMSSLELGDSALYFCASSQTNPQEEPYEQYFGPGTRLTVT.

The J gene is TRBJ1-2, the V gene TRBV18, with D perhaps matching TRBD1 (5 bases). The CDR3 consists of 16 residues. Deletions cut 3 bases from V and 3 bases from J, with 17 bases between. Germline CDR1 reads KGHSH; CDR2 reads LQKENI. For the CDR3, the DNA is TGTGCCAGCTCACCTCTTAGGGGAGGGGAAGACTATGGCTACACCTTC. Translated: CASSPLRGGEDYGYTF.

This clone showed up just once. V and J are TRBV7-3 and TRBJ2-1; 7 bases line up with TRBD2. This CDR3 is built from 15 residues. V shed 5 bases, J shed 5 bases, and the junction held 9 bases outside the gene matches. From germline, CDR1 is SGHTA and CDR2 FQGTGA. The DNA for the CDR3 is TGTGCCAGCAGCACCCCGGAGCGGGGACACAATGAGCAGTTCTTC. Its protein is CASSTPERGHNEQFF.

The gene calls are TRBV2 and TRBJ2-5, with TRBD2 matching 10 bases. V was clipped by 5 bases and J by 4 bases; unmatched bases: 7. The CDR3 has 15 amino acids. Germline V gives CDR1 SNHLY, CDR2 FYNNEI. The CDR3 sequence: CASSLGTSVRETQYF. Written as DNA, the CDR3 is TGTGCCAGCAGTCTTGGGACTAGCGTGCGAGAGACCCAGTACTTC. The full variable domain, completed using reference TRBV2 and TRBJ2-5, is EPEVTQTPSHQVTQMGQEVILRCVPISNHLYFYWYRQILGQKVEFLVSFYNNEISEKSEIFDDQFSVERPDGSNFTLKIRSTKLEDSAMYFCASSLGTSVRETQYFGPGTRLLVL.

The rearrangement links TRBV2 to TRBJ1-1; TRBD1 aligns across 8 bases. The CDR3 extends over 11 amino acids. J lost 6 bases, V lost 9 bases, and 3 bases had no gene match. In germline, CDR1 is SNHLY, CDR2 FYNNEI. CDR3 bases: TGTGCCAGTGGACAGGGACCTGAAGCTTTCTTT. It specifies CASGQGPEAFF. The whole variable domain, filled in from reference TRBV2 and TRBJ1-1, reads EPEVTQTPSHQVTQMGQEVILRCVPISNHLYFYWYRQILGQKVEFLVSFYNNEISEKSEIFDDQFSVERPDGSNFTLKIRSTKLEDSAMYFCASGQGPEAFFGQGTRLTVV.

This clone has only one observation. This chain's CDR3 is CATGRGSSYNEQFF. The CDR3 coding sequence is TGTGCCACCGGGAGGGGTAGCTCCTACAATGAGCAGTTCTTC. This chain uses TRBV15 with TRBJ2-1; TRBD2 matches 7 bases. V shed 8 bases and J 0 bases; nucleotides not matched to a gene: 4. Germline CDR1 reads LNHNV; CDR2 reads YYDKDF (reference sequence). This CDR3 is 14 amino acids long.

The chain has TRBV27 and TRBJ2-5; 10 nucleotides agree with TRBD1. The J segment lost 3 bases and the V segment lost 4 bases, leaving 11 bases of the junction unmatched. This CDR3 has 17 amino acids. Germline CDR1 is MNHEY and CDR2 is SMNVEV (reference sequence). The CDR3 region is CASSSPGQGTNKETQYF. In nucleotides, the CDR3 is TGTGCCAGCAGTTCGCCGGGACAGGGGACAAATAAAGAGACCCAGTACTTC.

This chain joins TRBV5-1 and TRBJ1-5; tentatively, D is TRBD1 (5 bases). The CDR3 loop spans 13 amino acids. Germline loops: CDR1 SGHRS, CDR2 YFSETQ. The germline V and J ends were trimmed by 3 bases and 7 bases, with 11 bases remaining between them. The CDR3 region has the DNA TGCGCCAGCAGCTCCGGGGGAAACCAGCCCCAGCATTTT. It translates to CASSSGGNQPQHF.